This T cell receptor beta chain was sequenced in a study of blood T cell repertoires in COVID-19. Across the whole study: Samples came from the United States, Italy and Spain, spanning acute and convalescent COVID-19. T cells, B-cell-depleted T cells, or PBMCs provided the cDNA or gDNA that served as material.

TCRdb's copy holds only in-frame clones and misses some; the assay was immunoSEQ multiplex PCR. The data contain 220,000 or so clones, approximately 85% of them singletons. Germline assignment: CDR1 SGHRS and CDR2 YFSETQ. The V segment lost 2 bases and the J segment 1 base; nucleotides outside the gene matches: 6. This CDR3 comprises 16 residues. Material: peripheral blood. The genes are TRBV5-1 and TRBJ1-1, with 9 bases aligning to TRBD1. The TCR was taken from an elderly woman with COVID-19, enrolled during active disease. CDR3 protein: CASSFIPGQGNTEAFF. The CDR3 region has the DNA TGCGCCAGCAGCTTTATACCGGGACAGGGGAACACTGAAGCTTTCTTT.